This TCR beta chain came from a study of control samples from healthy donors and cancer patients. Assay used: immunoSEQ multiplex PCR; TCRdb lists only in-frame clones, some missing. The data contain around 170,000 clones, approximately 90% of them singletons. This clone was found a few times. The V end lost 0 bases, the J end lost 3 bases, and 2 bases lay between the germline ends. The CDR3 consists of 12 residues. Germline V gives CDR1 SGDLS, CDR2 YYNGEE. The sequencing sample was made of blood. The receptor comes from a man between 25 and 39 years old in good health. The V gene is TRBV9, the J gene TRBJ2-3; D ambiguous. The CDR3 protein is CASSVGTDTQYF. In nucleotides, the CDR3 is TGTGCCAGCAGCGTAGGGACAGATACGCAGTATTTT.